These T cell receptor beta chains were read from a single sample in a study of CD8+ T cells in alopecia areata. Generated by immunoSEQ multiplex PCR, the TCRdb table keeps only in-frame clones and is missing some. The table records roughly 70,000 clones, over 25% of them present only once. The sample here was CD8+ T cells sorted from blood, taken at week 4, from a patient treated with tofacitinib. The receptors here all came from a human donor with alopecia areata. Each CDR3 is given with its conserved first and last residue. The D gene is left open where the match is weak. Part of the rows lack a size; the others show once, few, many or a class for expanded clones.

CSVEPGTGGYEQYF TGCAGCGTTGAGCCGGGAACAGGGGGATACGAGCAGTACTTC TRBV29-1 - TRBD1 TRBJ2-7
CASSPTGYEQYF TGTGCCAGTAGCCCTACTGGGTACGAGCAGTACTTC TRBV19 once - TRBJ2-7
CATRGASGSTDTQYF TGTGCCACAAGAGGGGCTAGCGGTAGCACAGATACGCAGTATTTT TRBV6-1 few TRBD2 TRBJ2-3
CASSILLSQPQHF TGTGCCAGTAGTATCCTATTAAGTCAGCCCCAGCATTTT TRBV19 - - TRBJ1-5
CASTGGGEKSYNEQFF TGTGCCAGCACCGGCGGGGGAGAAAAGTCCTACAATGAGCAGTTCTTC TRBV7-2 - TRBD2 TRBJ2-1
CSARTGGSGRAPRNEQFF TGCAGCGCCCGTACGGGAGGGAGCGGGAGGGCCCCTCGGAATGAGCAGTTCTTC TRBV29-1 few TRBD2 TRBJ2-1
CSVVGLAGFHEQYF TGCAGCGTCGTGGGACTAGCGGGATTCCACGAGCAGTACTTC TRBV29-1 - TRBD2 TRBJ2-7
CASSLRVGQETQYF TGTGCCAGCAGTTTACGGGTCGGACAAGAGACCCAGTACTTC TRBV27 few - TRBJ2-5
CAWSVRIGVTGDVYVNEKLFF TGTGCCTGGAGTGTAAGGATTGGGGTGACAGGGGATGTTTATGTTAATGAAAAACTGTTTTTT TRBV30 - TRBD1 TRBJ1-4
CASSGMDSMNTEAFF TGTGCCAGCAGCGGGATGGACAGCATGAACACTGAAGCTTTCTTT TRBV9 - - TRBJ1-1
CSGWTSGREEETQYF TGCAGCGGATGGACTAGCGGGAGGGAAGAAGAGACCCAGTACTTC TRBV29-1 few TRBD2 TRBJ2-5
CASSQERQGNYGYTF TGCGCCAGCAGCCAAGAAAGGCAGGGCAATTATGGCTACACCTTC TRBV4-1 - - TRBJ1-2
CSVLRKGSGYGSYEQYF TGCAGCGTTCTGAGGAAGGGTAGCGGGTACGGCTCCTACGAGCAGTACTTC TRBV29-1 few TRBD2 TRBJ2-7
CASSFRGTEAFF TGTGCCAGCAGCTTCCGTGGGACTGAAGCTTTCTTT TRBV13 - - TRBJ1-1
CASSSAYNEQFF TGTGCCAGCAGCTCGGCCTACAATGAGCAGTTCTTC TRBV7-9 - - TRBJ2-1
CASSDSWAGEQYF TGTGCCAGCAGTGACTCCTGGGCGGGGGAGCAGTACTTC TRBV25-1 - - TRBJ2-7
CASSLGQGDNQPQHF TGTGCCAGCAGCTTAGGCCAGGGAGACAATCAGCCCCAGCATTTT TRBV13 few - TRBJ1-5
CASSQGTGLDEQYF TGCGCCAGCAGCCAAGGGACAGGGTTAGACGAGCAGTACTTC TRBV4-1 few TRBD1 TRBJ2-7
CASSLTSGAVQFF TGCGCCAGCAGCTTGACTAGCGGGGCGGTTCAGTTCTTC TRBV5-1 - TRBD2 TRBJ2-1
CASSSPGTGDYGYTF TGTGCCAGTAGTTCACCCGGGACAGGAGACTATGGCTACACCTTC TRBV19 - TRBD1 TRBJ1-2
CSVEEQGYEQYF TGCAGCGTTGAAGAACAGGGTTACGAGCAGTACTTC TRBV29-1 - - TRBJ2-7
CASSLGTSGAYEQYF TGTGCCAGCAGCCTGGGGACTAGCGGGGCCTACGAGCAGTACTTC TRBV5-5 - TRBD2 TRBJ2-7
CASGPRQGDGYTF TGTGCCAGCGGCCCAAGACAGGGAGATGGCTACACCTTC TRBV7-9 - TRBD1 TRBJ1-2
CASSTGDVAYEQYF TGTGCCAGCAGCACGGGGGACGTAGCCTACGAGCAGTACTTC TRBV5-4 many - TRBJ2-7
CASSVEGLPPGEQYF TGTGCCAGCAGCGTAGAGGGACTCCCCCCCGGGGAGCAGTACTTC TRBV9 - - TRBJ2-7
CASSLSPSQETQYF TGTGCCAGCAGTTTATCGCCCAGCCAAGAGACCCAGTACTTC TRBV27 - - TRBJ2-5
CSVDWSSDETQYF TGCAGCGTTGATTGGTCCAGCGACGAGACCCAGTACTTC TRBV29-1 - - TRBJ2-5